Presented here are 29 T cell receptor beta chains from one specimen sequenced in a study of identical twins. Via MiXCR, TCRdb re-called the 5' RACE reads, giving one row per CDR3 protein. The data contain 200,000 to 250,000 distinct CDR3 sequences, roughly 7% of them singletons. These same records also appear under a second study, on yellow fever vaccine responses in identical twins.

Sequenced input: memory (CD45RO+) T cells sorted from blood. The source is a woman aged 18-30 years in good health.

This clonotype was found many times. The J gene is TRBJ2-1, the V gene TRBV6-1; D remains ambiguous. This CDR3 is built from 13 residues. Trimming pared 8 bases from V and 5 bases from J, leaving 13 bases between. The germline gives CDR1 MNHNS, CDR2 SASEGT. The CDR3 nucleotides read TGTGCCAGCGAGTGGGGTCGCAACAATGAGCAGTTCTTC. Translating gives CASEWGRNNEQFF.

This clonotype was observed at least ten times. The chain recombines TRBV28 with TRBJ2-7; D unresolved. Germline CDR1 reads MDHEN; CDR2 reads SYDVKM. The germline V and J ends were trimmed by 2 bases and 3 bases, with 8 bases remaining between them. This CDR3 contains 13 residues. DNA of the CDR3: TGTGCCAGCAGTTTACTTTCCAACTACGAGCAGTACTTC. Translating it yields CASSLLSNYEQYF.

The rearrangement uses TRBV14 and TRBJ2-3; D possibly corresponds to TRBD1 (6 bases). Germline V gene lookup returns CDR1 SGHDN and CDR2 FVKESK. CDR3 length: 14 residues. V was trimmed by 4 bases and J by 11 bases, leaving 19 bases between them. The CDR3 loop reads CASSPRTVLLGQYF. The CDR3 DNA is TGTGCCAGCAGCCCGCGGACAGTTCTGCTTGGGCAGTATTTT.

In its sample, this clonotype was seen many times. The J gene is TRBJ2-5, the V gene TRBV5-1, with TRBD1 as a possible D gene (5 bases). Germline V gene data show CDR1 as SGHRS and CDR2 as YFSETQ. V dropped 1 base and J dropped 3 bases, with 13 bases sitting between them. CDR3 length equals 15 residues. CDR3 residues: CASSLFAGKEETQYF. Here the CDR3 DNA reads TGCGCCAGCAGCTTGTTTGCAGGGAAGGAAGAGACCCAGTACTTC.

The gene calls are TRBV7-9 and TRBJ2-1; D is possibly TRBD2 (6 bases). Trimming cost V 6 bases and J 9 bases, with 24 bases left between them. Germline loops: CDR1 SEHNR, CDR2 FQNEAQ (reference sequence). This CDR3 spans 16 amino acids. The CDR3 region is CASSFNRLGGRGEQFF. CDR3 nucleotides: TGTGCCAGCAGTTTTAATCGGCTGGGGGGACGCGGTGAGCAGTTCTTC.

This clonotype was observed a handful of times. This sequence joins TRBV6-1 and TRBJ2-1; 13 nucleotides agree with TRBD2. Germline V gene data show CDR1 as MNHNS and CDR2 as SASEGT. The CDR3 has 16 amino acids. Germline trimming cut 6 bases from V and 5 bases from J; bases unmatched to any gene: 7. The CDR3 bases are TGTGCCAGCAGCCGAGGACTAGCGGGAGTCAACAATGAGCAGTTCTTC. Protein: CASSRGLAGVNNEQFF.

In its sample, this clonotype was seen a few times. The V call is TRBV14, the J call TRBJ2-1; maybe TRBD2 (6 bases). V gave up 3 bases and J gave up 8 bases, with 11 bases separating them. CDR3 size: 13 residues. In germline, CDR1 is SGHDN, CDR2 FVKESK. The CDR3 DNA follows: TGTGCCAGCAGCCAGGGGAGGTGGGATGAGCAGTTCTTC. This codes for CASSQGRWDEQFF.

The table lists this clonotype with many counts. The chain couples TRBV20-1 to TRBJ2-1, with 11 bases that match TRBD2. The CDR3 has 15 amino acids. Germline V gives CDR1 DFQATT, CDR2 SNEGSKA (reference sequence). V lost 5 bases to trimming and J lost 12 bases; unmatched junction nucleotides: 15. CDR3 sequence reads: CSADPLGTSGVGQFF. CDR3 DNA sequence: TGCAGTGCTGATCCCCTCGGGACTAGCGGTGTGGGGCAGTTCTTC.

The genes are TRBV20-1 and TRBJ2-7; D possibly corresponds to TRBD2 (5 bases). There are 12 residues in the CDR3. Germline CDR1 is DFQATT and CDR2 is SNEGSKA (reference sequence). Trimming left V 5 bases short and J 2 bases short, with 10 bases between. CDR3 nucleotide sequence: TGCAGTGCTCGGGGTGCCCCCTACGAGCAGTACTTC. The encoded protein is CSARGAPYEQYF.

There are a few counts of this clonotype. The chain combines TRBV2 with TRBJ1-5, with D uncertain. This CDR3 has 14 amino acids. Trimming took 6 bases from V and 2 from J, leaving 11 bases between them. The germline V gene has CDR1 SNHLY and CDR2 FYNNEI. CDR3 sequence (DNA): TGTGCCAGCAGACAAGGCGGTGGCAATCAGCCCCAGCATTTT. It translates to CASRQGGGNQPQHF.

This clonotype was counted only a few times. The CDR3 region has the DNA TGTGCCAGCAGCACCAGTGGGGGGGACAGAATGCATGGCTACACCTTC. It yields the protein CASSTSGGDRMHGYTF. The chain recombines TRBV9 with TRBJ1-2; 7 positions match TRBD1. The CDR3 is 16 residues long. Germline-derived CDR1 and CDR2 are SGDLS and YYNGEE. Germline trimming cut 4 bases from V and 6 bases from J; bases unmatched to any gene: 15.

This clonotype was seen a handful of times. V is TRBV12-3 or TRBV12-4 and J is TRBJ2-5, with D maybe TRBD2 (6 bases). The ends were cut back, 3 bases at V and 7 bases at J, with 15 bases in the middle. The CDR3 loop spans 14 amino acids. The CDR3 reads CASSLGDSGGTQYF. The CDR3 nucleotides are TGTGCCAGCAGTTTGGGTGACTCCGGGGGGACCCAGTACTTC.

The chain carries TRBV7-3 and TRBJ2-1, with TRBD2 as a possible D gene (5 bases). Trimming took 0 bases from V and 6 from J, leaving 12 bases between them. Germline-derived CDR1 and CDR2 are SGHTA and FQGTGA. The CDR3 has 15 residues. The CDR3 DNA follows: TGTGCCAGCAGCTTAACCTGGGAGAAACGCAATGAGCAGTTCTTC. Translated: CASSLTWEKRNEQFF.

This clonotype was found a few times. The chain has TRBV12-3 or TRBV12-4 and TRBJ1-5, with no clear D. The CDR3 is made up of 15 amino acids. Trimming stripped 5 bases from V and 0 bases from J, with 11 bases between. CDR3 sequence (DNA): TGTGCCAGCAGTATAGGACTCTATAGCAATCAGCCCCAGCATTTT. It specifies CASSIGLYSNQPQHF.

The J gene is TRBJ2-1, the V gene TRBV7-2; a weak D match, TRBD2 (5 bases). V lost 1 base to trimming and J lost 0 bases, with 10 bases between them. Germline lookup yields CDR1 SGHTA and CDR2 FQGNSA. The CDR3 spans 16 residues. Written as DNA, the CDR3 is TGTGCCAGCAGCTTAGTGGAGCGGAGCTCCTACAATGAGCAGTTCTTC. Translating gives CASSLVERSSYNEQFF.

This clonotype was detected many times. The chain joins TRBV29-1 to TRBJ1-1; D is ambiguous. This CDR3 has 15 residues. The V end was cut by 6 bases, the J end by 1 base, with 18 bases between. Germline values: CDR1 SQVTM, CDR2 ANQGSEA. The CDR3 region has the DNA TGCAGCGTGGAGCAGTACCCCGGAGGGAACACTGAAGCTTTCTTT. Translating gives CSVEQYPGGNTEAFF.

The rearrangement uses TRBV28 and TRBJ2-1; 9 bases line up with TRBD2. Germline lookup yields CDR1 MDHEN and CDR2 SYDVKM. CDR3 length: 15 amino acids. The V and J ends lost 1 base and 5 bases, in that order; junction bases with no gene match: 3. CDR3 residues: CASSLLAGVHNEQFF. The CDR3 DNA sequence: TGTGCCAGCAGTTTATTAGCGGGAGTGCACAATGAGCAGTTCTTC.

This clonotype showed up just a few times. The V and J genes are TRBV2 and TRBJ2-5; TRBD1 agrees at 7 bases. Germline CDR1 SNHLY, CDR2 FYNNEI. The CDR3 loop spans 15 amino acids. The J segment lost 5 bases and the V segment lost 7 bases, leaving 13 bases of the junction unmatched. CDR3 DNA sequence: TGTGCCAGCAACCCAACGACAGGGTTTGAGGAGACCCAGTACTTC. This encodes CASNPTTGFEETQYF. Together with reference TRBV2 and TRBJ2-5, the CDR3 gives the full variable domain: EPEVTQTPSHQVTQMGQEVILRCVPISNHLYFYWYRQILGQKVEFLVSFYNNEISEKSEIFDDQFSVERPDGSNFTLKIRSTKLEDSAMYFCASNPTTGFEETQYFGPGTRLLVL.

This clonotype was seen a few times. The J gene is TRBJ2-1, the V gene TRBV11-2; TRBD2 matches 11 bases. V was clipped by 6 bases and J by 3 bases; unmatched bases: 4. The germline gives CDR1 SGHAT, CDR2 FQNNGV. This CDR3 comprises 15 residues. The CDR3 coding sequence is TGTGCCAGCAGGACGGGACTAGCGGTCTACAATGAGCAGTTCTTC. Translated: CASRTGLAVYNEQFF. The full variable domain, with the rest looked up from reference TRBV11-2 and TRBJ2-1, is EAGVAQSPRYKIIEKRQSVAFWCNPISGHATLYWYQQILGQGPKLLIQFQNNGVVDDSQLPKDRFSAERLKGVDSTLKIQPAKLEDSAVYLCASRTGLAVYNEQFFGPGTRLTVL.

This clonotype was seen at least ten times. The chain recombines TRBV7-8 with TRBJ1-6; D unresolved. CDR1 is SGHVS, CDR2 FQNEAQ, per germline. V lost 1 base to trimming and J lost 5 bases, with 6 bases between them. This CDR3 region has 14 residues. The CDR3 spells CASSLGSHNSPLHF. The CDR3 bases are TGTGCCAGCAGCTTAGGCAGTCATAATTCACCCCTCCACTTT.

This clonotype was recorded at least ten times. The CDR3 region is CASSQAATRSTEAFF. CDR3 DNA: TGTGCCAGCAGCCAAGCTGCCACAAGGAGCACTGAAGCTTTCTTT. The chain is built from TRBV3-1 and TRBJ1-1, with D hard to call. This CDR3 has 15 residues. Trimming removed 1 base at V and 4 bases at J, with 13 bases between. CDR1 is LGHDT, CDR2 YNNKEL, per germline (reference sequence).

V gene TRBV6-1 combines with J gene TRBJ2-3; D gene ambiguous. The CDR3 loop spans 11 amino acids. The V end lost 2 bases, the J end lost 8 bases, and 5 bases lay between the germline ends. The germline gives CDR1 MNHNS, CDR2 SASEGT. The CDR3 coding sequence is TGTGCCAGCAGTGAAATCGGTACGCAGTATTTT. Residues: CASSEIGTQYF.

This clonotype was detected only a few times. The rearrangement links TRBV11-2 to TRBJ1-3, with D possibly being TRBD1 (6 bases). Trimming removed 5 bases at V and 9 bases at J, with 23 bases between. Per the germline V gene, CDR1 is SGHAT and CDR2 is FQNNGV. CDR3 length equals 16 residues. The CDR3 coding sequence is TGTGCCAGCAGCGTCAACCGGGGGGGGGCGGGCGGCACCATATATTTT. Translating gives CASSVNRGGAGGTIYF.

This clonotype was seen ten or more times. CDR3 region: CASSAQSGTGNTIYF. DNA for the CDR3: TGTGCCAGCAGTGCTCAATCCGGGACAGGAAACACCATATATTTT. The J gene is TRBJ1-3, the V gene TRBV6-1; tentative D call: TRBD1 (6 bases). The CDR3 contains 15 residues. V was shortened by 4 bases and J by 4 bases, with 14 bases between the two germline ends. Germline V CDR1 and CDR2: MNHNS, SASEGT.

This clonotype has a handful of counts. The gene calls are TRBV2 and TRBJ2-1; D gene uncertain. The CDR3 runs 15 residues. CDR1 is SNHLY, CDR2 FYNNEI, per germline. Trimming took 3 bases from V and 5 from J, leaving 14 bases between them. The CDR3 bases are TGTGCCAGCAGTGAGAAGTCCCTGGGCCACAATGAGCAGTTCTTC. The encoded protein is CASSEKSLGHNEQFF.

CDR3 nucleotides: TGTGCCAGCAGCCAAGTTAACAGGGGCACTGAAGCTTTCTTT. Its protein is CASSQVNRGTEAFF. This sequence joins TRBV3-1 and TRBJ1-1; 7 bases are a match to TRBD1. The CDR3 sequence is 14 residues long. Per germline, CDR1 LGHDT and CDR2 YNNKEL (reference sequence). V gave up 1 base and J gave up 4 bases; unmatched junction bases: 3.

Ten or more counts support this clonotype. The chain joins TRBV5-1 to TRBJ2-3; D is undetermined. The CDR3 is 12 residues long. V was shortened by 2 bases and J by 5 bases, with 6 bases between the two germline ends. Germline V CDR1 and CDR2: SGHRS, YFSETQ. The CDR3: CASSFYEDTQYF. CDR3 DNA: TGCGCCAGCAGCTTCTATGAAGATACGCAGTATTTT.

The V call is TRBV10-3, the J call TRBJ2-3, with 11 positions matching TRBD2. V was pared by 2 bases and J by 5 bases, with 6 bases of the junction left unmatched. This CDR3 has 16 residues. Germline V gene sequence: CDR1 ENHRY, CDR2 SYGVKD. The CDR3: CAISEVAGGPIDTQYF. Written as DNA, the CDR3 is TGTGCCATCAGTGAGGTAGCGGGGGGGCCCATAGATACGCAGTATTTT.

This chain connects TRBV27 to TRBJ2-1; TRBD2 agrees at 9 bases. The CDR3 consists of 15 residues. Germline CDR1 reads MNHEY; CDR2 reads SMNVEV (reference sequence). Trimming at V came to 7 bases and at J to 0 bases, leaving 4 bases not matched to a gene. The CDR3 spells CASIPSGNSYNEQFF. CDR3 sequence (DNA): TGTGCCAGCATCCCTAGCGGGAACTCCTACAATGAGCAGTTCTTC.